What follows are 31 T cell receptor beta chains derived from one specimen sequenced in a study of blood T cell repertoires in COVID-19. This table comes from immunoSEQ multiplex PCR, and its TCRdb copy is limited to in-frame clones, with some not included. The profile shows 130,000 to 150,000 clones, roughly four fifths of them singletons. The sample taken for sequencing was peripheral blood. The source of these receptors is a human donor with acute or convalescent COVID-19. The donor label of this sample is uncertain.

This clone was observed once. The CDR3 sequence is CASSLAQNTLIQETQYF. The CDR3, as DNA: TGTGCCAGCAGCTTAGCTCAGAACACCCTGATACAAGAGACCCAGTACTTC. V and J are TRBV7-2 and TRBJ2-5; D unclear. V lost 0 bases and J lost 2, with 16 bases in between. From germline, CDR1 is SGHTA and CDR2 FQGNSA. The CDR3 is 17 amino acids.

Worth noting for this clone: Additional DNA sequences in this sample encode the identical CDR3. CDR3 DNA: TGTGCCAGTAGCATAACAGGGGGGGGTGAAGCTTTCTTT. It encodes CASSITGGGEAFF. The V gene is TRBV19, the J gene TRBJ1-1, with 8 bases matching TRBD1. The CDR3 covers 13 residues. Germline trimming cut 6 bases from V and 7 bases from J; bases unmatched to any gene: 7. Germline lookup yields CDR1 LNHDA and CDR2 SQIVND (reference sequence). Filled out from reference TRBV19 and TRBJ1-1, the complete variable domain reads DGGITQSPKYLFRKEGQNVTLSCEQNLNHDAMYWYRQDPGQGLRLIYYSQIVNDFQKGDIAEGYSVSREKKESFPLTVTSAQKNPTAFYLCASSITGGGEAFFGQGTRLTVV.

The chain has TRBV14 and TRBJ2-1; 12 positions agree with TRBD2. J gave up 6 bases and V 3 bases, and 6 bases lay outside the gene matches. Looked up from germline, CDR1 is SGHDN and CDR2 is FVKESK. The CDR3 runs to 16 residues. CDR3 coding DNA: TGTGCCAGCAGCCAGTTTCTAGCGGGGGGGCTCAATGAGCAGTTCTTC. Translating gives CASSQFLAGGLNEQFF.

This rearrangement joins TRBV18 to TRBJ1-1; D not certain. V was trimmed by 0 bases and J by 0 bases, leaving 8 bases between them. Looked up from germline, CDR1 is KGHSH and CDR2 is LQKENI. CDR3 length: 15 residues. Here the CDR3 reads CASSPPATVNTEAFF. The CDR3 nucleotides read TGTGCCAGCTCACCACCCGCGACTGTGAACACTGAAGCTTTCTTT.

This clone was observed a few times. The rearrangement uses TRBV4-2 and TRBJ2-1, with TRBD2 identical over 7 bases. The V segment lost 0 bases and the J segment 8 bases; nucleotides outside the gene matches: 7. This CDR3 contains 15 residues. Germline V gives CDR1 LGHNA, CDR2 YNFKEQ. This CDR3 reads CASSQESSAGDEQFF. The CDR3 DNA sequence: TGTGCCAGCAGCCAAGAGTCTAGCGCGGGAGATGAGCAGTTCTTC.

This chain connects TRBV5-1 to TRBJ1-1; the match to TRBD1 covers 9 bases. V trimming: 4 bases; J trimming: 6 bases; junction bases outside the gene matches: 7. Germline values: CDR1 SGHRS, CDR2 YFSETQ. This CDR3 region has 14 residues. DNA for the CDR3: TGCGCCAGCAGCGGAGTTACAGGGGGCTCTGAAGCTTTCTTT. Residues: CASSGVTGGSEAFF.

The rearrangement uses TRBV25-1 and TRBJ1-3; unclear D gene. Trimming removed 3 bases at V and 4 bases at J, with 10 bases between. CDR3 length: 14 amino acids. Germline loops: CDR1 MGHDK, CDR2 SYGVNS. CDR3 in amino acids: CASSDDGRGNTIYF. The CDR3, as DNA: TGTGCCAGCAGTGATGACGGCAGGGGAAACACCATATATTTT.

The V and J genes are TRBV9 and TRBJ1-1, with D perhaps TRBD1 (5 bases). Germline assignment: CDR1 SGDLS and CDR2 YYNGEE. CDR3 length: 13 amino acids. Trimming shortened V by 4 bases and J by 0 bases, and 7 bases separated the two germline ends. CDR3 sequence reads: CASSSTVNTEAFF. The DNA for the CDR3 is TGTGCCAGCAGCTCGACAGTGAACACTGAAGCTTTCTTT.

V and J are TRBV6-5 and TRBJ2-1; 7 positions agree with TRBD2. Germline values: CDR1 MNHEY, CDR2 SVGAGI. J lost 11 bases, V lost 8 bases, and 9 bases had no gene match. CDR3 length equals 12 residues. CDR3 amino acids: CASFGPRGKQFF. Written as DNA, the CDR3 is TGTGCCAGCTTTGGGCCGCGGGGGAAGCAGTTCTTC.

The chain recombines TRBV18 with TRBJ2-7; possibly TRBD2 for D (5 bases). Trimming cost V 1 base and J 3 bases, with 7 bases left between them. This CDR3 has 13 amino acids. From germline, CDR1 is KGHSH and CDR2 LQKENI. CDR3 sequence reads: CASSPLRDYEQYF. The CDR3 DNA sequence: TGTGCCAGCTCACCACTACGGGACTACGAGCAGTACTTC.

The chain is built from TRBV12-5 and TRBJ2-5, with 13 bases lining up with TRBD2. V shed 0 bases, J shed 5 bases, and the junction held 12 bases outside the gene matches. Germline lookup yields CDR1 LGHNT and CDR2 FRNRAP. The CDR3 length is 19 residues. CDR3 DNA: TGTGCTAGTGGTTTGGTGAGACGGCAACCGGGACTAGCGGGGGAGACCCAGTACTTC. Its protein product is CASGLVRRQPGLAGETQYF.

The genes are TRBV5-1 and TRBJ1-1, with TRBD1 matching over 7 bases. The CDR3 runs 18 residues. V dropped 0 bases and J dropped 2; count of bases not matched to a gene: 13. CDR1 is SGHRS and CDR2 is YFSETQ in the germline V gene. The CDR3 loop reads CASSLAYQPGQPNTEAFF. The CDR3 coding sequence is TGCGCCAGCAGCTTGGCCTATCAACCGGGACAGCCTAACACTGAAGCTTTCTTT.

This clone appeared once. The chain carries TRBV3-1 (or the pseudogene TRBV3-2) and TRBJ1-4; D perhaps matches TRBD1 (6 bases). The CDR3 is 14 residues long. Trimming took 4 bases from V and 4 from J, leaving 10 bases between them. Germline CDR1 is LGHDT and CDR2 is YNNKEL (reference sequence). The CDR3 coding sequence is TGTGCCAGCAGCCTAGGGGGTTTTAATGAAAAACTGTTTTTT. Translation: CASSLGGFNEKLFF.

V gene TRBV9 combines with J gene TRBJ2-1; tentative D call: TRBD2 (6 bases). In germline, CDR1 is SGDLS, CDR2 YYNGEE. The CDR3 sequence is 16 residues long. Trimming pared 1 base from V and 8 bases from J, leaving 19 bases between. DNA for the CDR3: TGTGCCAGCAGCGTACGAGGCGGGGAGGCAGGCGATGAGCAGTTCTTC. Its protein product is CASSVRGGEAGDEQFF.

The V call is TRBV5-1, the J call TRBJ2-5, with 7 bases lining up with TRBD2. This CDR3 spans 18 amino acids. In germline, CDR1 is SGHRS, CDR2 YFSETQ. J was trimmed by 4 bases and V by 2 bases; bases with no gene match: 17. The CDR3 spells CASSFRLSGVPAGETQYF. In DNA, the CDR3 is TGCGCCAGCAGCTTTAGGTTGAGCGGGGTGCCCGCTGGAGAGACCCAGTACTTC. The whole variable domain, filled in from reference TRBV5-1 and TRBJ2-5, reads KAGVTQTPRYLIKTRGQQVTLSCSPISGHRSVSWYQQTPGQGLQFLFEYFSETQRNKGNFPGRFSGRQFSNSRSEMNVSTLELGDSALYLCASSFRLSGVPAGETQYFGPGTRLLVL.

The chain recombines TRBV6-2 or TRBV6-3 with TRBJ1-5; 10 bases match TRBD1. Germline lookup yields CDR1 MNHEY and CDR2 SVGEGT. The CDR3 totals 18 residues. V lost 2 bases, J lost 0 bases, and 7 bases stayed unmatched. CDR3 DNA sequence: TGTGCCAGCAGTTACGACAGGGGGCGCCCACTTAGCAATCAGCCCCAGCATTTT. This codes for CASSYDRGRPLSNQPQHF.

The chain links TRBV5-1 to TRBJ2-1, with D unclear. Germline V CDR1 and CDR2: SGHRS, YFSETQ. The V and J ends lost 1 base and 3 bases respectively, with 11 bases between them. This CDR3 spans 15 amino acids. The CDR3 loop is CASSLNTRGYNEQFF. The CDR3 region has the DNA TGCGCCAGCAGCTTGAACACACGAGGCTACAATGAGCAGTTCTTC.

This clone has just a few counts. CDR3 in DNA: TGTGCCAGCAGCTCCCGCAGGGGGTTTGGCGGGGAGCTGTTTTTT. This sequence encodes CASSSRRGFGGELFF. J is TRBJ2-2 and V is TRBV7-2; TRBD1 matches at 7 bases. The CDR3 is made up of 15 amino acids. J lost 7 bases, V lost 4 bases, and 9 bases had no gene match. Germline V gives CDR1 SGHTA, CDR2 FQGNSA.

This clone occurred once. The chain couples TRBV6-5 to TRBJ1-5, with a possible D match to TRBD1 (6 bases). Deletions cut 4 bases from V and 3 bases from J, with 10 bases between. This CDR3 has 14 amino acids. CDR1 MNHEY and CDR2 SVGAGI come from the germline V gene. In nucleotides, the CDR3 is TGTGCCAGCAGTTCCGGACAGAACAATCAGCCCCAGCATTTT. Amino acid sequence: CASSSGQNNQPQHF.

The V gene is TRBV6-6, the J gene TRBJ1-6; 7 bases are a match to TRBD1. The CDR3 loop spans 13 amino acids. The V and J ends lost 8 bases and 11 bases, in that order; junction bases with no gene match: 9. From germline, CDR1 is MNHNY and CDR2 SVGAGI (reference sequence). This CDR3 reads CASCDRAGTPLHF. The CDR3 DNA follows: TGTGCCAGCTGCGACAGGGCCGGAACACCCCTCCACTTT.

V usage is TRBV5-4 and J usage is TRBJ2-5, with a tentative D call TRBD2 (7 bases). The germline V gene has CDR1 SGHNT and CDR2 YYREEE (reference sequence). The CDR3 is made up of 15 amino acids. V lost 4 bases and J lost 6, with 19 bases in between. The CDR3 DNA reads as TGTGCCAGCAGCCCGGACGGGGGGCGAAGGCAGACCCAGTACTTC. Protein sequence: CASSPDGGRRQTQYF.

V is TRBV6-4 and J is TRBJ1-4, with D tentatively TRBD1 (6 bases). From germline, CDR1 is MRHNA and CDR2 SNTAGT. The germline V and J ends were trimmed by 8 bases and 2 bases, with 15 bases remaining between them. CDR3 size: 15 residues. CDR3 residues: CASRRGMATNEKLFF. CDR3 nucleotide sequence: TGTGCCAGCCGCAGGGGAATGGCGACTAATGAAAAACTGTTTTTT.

The chain recombines TRBV3-1 (or the pseudogene TRBV3-2) with TRBJ1-4, with D uncertain. The CDR3 is 14 amino acids. Per the germline V gene, CDR1 is LGHDT and CDR2 is YNNKEL (reference sequence). V was pared by 7 bases and J by 4 bases, with 13 bases between. The CDR3 here is CASTSAGSNEKLFF. For the CDR3, the DNA is TGTGCCAGCACCTCGGCGGGGAGTAATGAAAAACTGTTTTTT.

A remark on this clone: Within the sample, other DNA sequences also encode this same CDR3. The rearrangement uses TRBV5-1 and TRBJ1-5, with D hard to call. The CDR3 has 15 amino acids. Trimming stripped 0 bases from V and 2 bases from J, with 9 bases between. The germline V gene has CDR1 SGHRS and CDR2 YFSETQ. DNA for the CDR3: TGCGCCAGCAGCTTGGATGGCGGGGGCAATCAGCCCCAGCATTTT. It specifies CASSLDGGGNQPQHF. The full variable domain, in which reference TRBV5-1 and TRBJ1-5 provide the parts outside the CDR3, is KAGVTQTPRYLIKTRGQQVTLSCSPISGHRSVSWYQQTPGQGLQFLFEYFSETQRNKGNFPGRFSGRQFSNSRSEMNVSTLELGDSALYLCASSLDGGGNQPQHFGDGTRLSIL.

The chain has TRBV19 and TRBJ2-7, with 9 positions matching TRBD1. Germline CDR1 is LNHDA and CDR2 is SQIVND (reference sequence). The CDR3 is made up of 14 amino acids. V gave up 3 bases and J gave up 1 base; unmatched junction bases: 1. The DNA of the CDR3 is TGTGCCAGTAGTATTGGGACAGGGTCCTACGAGCAGTACTTC. Translating it yields CASSIGTGSYEQYF.

This clone was detected only a few times. This chain uses TRBV6-5 with TRBJ1-1; TRBD1 agrees at 11 bases. Losses at the gene ends were 9 bases for V and 3 bases for J; bases not matched to a gene: 9. Per the germline V gene, CDR1 is MNHEY and CDR2 is SVGAGI. The CDR3 consists of 15 residues. The CDR3 reads CASPRGQGGHTEAFF. The CDR3 DNA sequence: TGTGCCAGTCCTAGGGGACAGGGGGGTCACACTGAAGCTTTCTTT.

The chain uses TRBV4-2 and TRBJ1-6; possible D gene TRBD1, 5 bases. From germline, CDR1 is LGHNA and CDR2 YNFKEQ. V lost 6 bases to trimming and J lost 5 bases, with 11 bases between them. This CDR3 spans 14 amino acids. The CDR3: CASSRQLDNSPLHF. The CDR3 DNA sequence: TGTGCCAGCAGTAGACAGCTGGATAATTCACCCCTCCACTTT.

This chain connects TRBV6-6 to TRBJ2-7; D is perhaps TRBD2 (6 bases). Germline-derived CDR1 and CDR2 are MNHNY and SVGAGI (reference sequence). The CDR3 totals 14 residues. Deletions cut 7 bases from V and 2 bases from J, with 15 bases between. CDR3 DNA: TGTGCCAGCACCCTCCAGGGAGGACCCTACGAGCAGTACTTC. Residues: CASTLQGGPYEQYF.

This sequence joins TRBV6-5 and TRBJ1-1; tentative D call: TRBD1 (5 bases). Trimming stripped 2 bases from V and 1 base from J, with 5 bases between. Germline CDR1 is MNHEY and CDR2 is SVGAGI. The CDR3 consists of 13 residues. CDR3: CASSYQGNTEAFF. Written as DNA, the CDR3 is TGTGCCAGCAGTTACCAGGGGAACACTGAAGCTTTCTTT.

The J gene is TRBJ2-2, the V gene TRBV4-2; 10 bases fit TRBD2. V lost 0 bases and J lost 7; bases outside the gene matches: 11. CDR1 and CDR2 (germline): LGHNA, YNFKEQ. The CDR3 covers 18 residues. The CDR3 region has the DNA TGTGCCAGCAGCCAAGATCTCGCTAGCGGGGGCCTTAGCGGGGAGCTGTTTTTT. Translated, it gives CASSQDLASGGLSGELFF.

This chain uses TRBV5-1 with TRBJ2-7; a weak D match, TRBD2 (5 bases). CDR1 is SGHRS, CDR2 YFSETQ, per germline. The length of the CDR3 is 14 residues. V was cut by 0 bases and J by 3 bases, with 10 bases left in between. The CDR3 DNA reads TGCGCCAGCAGCTTGGGACGCGGGCTCTACGAGCAGTACTTC. It is translated as CASSLGRGLYEQYF. Full variable domain (rest looked up from reference TRBV5-1 and TRBJ2-7): KAGVTQTPRYLIKTRGQQVTLSCSPISGHRSVSWYQQTPGQGLQFLFEYFSETQRNKGNFPGRFSGRQFSNSRSEMNVSTLELGDSALYLCASSLGRGLYEQYFGPGTRLTVT.